The 21 T cell receptor beta chains below were found in one sample sequenced in a study of T cells after yellow fever vaccination. Each CDR3 protein gets one entry after TCRdb re-called the 5' RACE reads with MiXCR. The sample has a few hundred thousand distinct CDR3 sequences; about 3.7% are singletons. The sequencing here drew on PBMCs, taken 15 days after the yellow fever booster vaccination. The receptors shown here come from a man aged 18 to 29 who received the YFV17D yellow fever vaccine.

This clonotype was observed many times. The V gene is TRBV6-1, the J gene TRBJ2-3; D gene ambiguous. The CDR3 runs 15 residues. CDR1 MNHNS and CDR2 SASEGT come from the germline V gene. Trimming stripped 4 bases from V and 2 bases from J, with 13 bases between. CDR3 residues: CASSGRIPTTDTQYF. In DNA form, the CDR3 reads TGTGCCAGCAGTGGGCGAATCCCCACCACAGATACGCAGTATTTT.

The chain links TRBV13 to TRBJ1-1; TRBD1 is a possible D gene (5 bases). CDR1 is PRHDT, CDR2 FYEKMQ, per germline (reference sequence). CDR3 length: 15 residues. Trimming cost V 6 bases and J 0 bases, with 14 bases left between them. In DNA, the CDR3 is TGTGCCAGCAGTCGAAGGGGACTGTTGAACACTGAAGCTTTCTTT. This sequence encodes CASSRRGLLNTEAFF.

The table lists this clonotype with many counts. The chain is built from TRBV20-1 and TRBJ2-7; 7 bases are shared with TRBD2. In germline, CDR1 is DFQATT, CDR2 SNEGSKA (reference sequence). The CDR3 extends over 14 amino acids. V lost 3 bases, J lost 4 bases, and 9 bases stayed unmatched. Here the CDR3 reads CSARMSSGFYEQYF. The CDR3 DNA follows: TGCAGTGCTAGGATGTCTAGCGGATTTTACGAGCAGTACTTC.

In its sample, this clonotype was seen many times. The chain uses TRBV29-1 and TRBJ2-1; 7 bases align to TRBD2. The junction had 0 bases not matched to a gene; V was cut back by 3 bases and J by 7 bases. Germline-derived CDR1 and CDR2 are SQVTM and ANQGSEA. This CDR3 has 11 amino acids. The CDR3 spells CSVDSGNEQFF. In DNA, the CDR3 is TGCAGCGTTGATAGCGGGAATGAGCAGTTCTTC.

This clonotype was detected many times. The J gene is TRBJ2-4, the V gene TRBV5-1; weak D call: TRBD2 (5 bases). V lost 7 bases and J 0 bases, leaving 11 bases between the germline ends. The CDR3 covers 14 residues. Germline V gene lookup returns CDR1 SGHRS and CDR2 YFSETQ. CDR3 in DNA: TGCGCCAGCGAGAGGGCTTTAGCCAAAAACATTCAGTACTTC. Residues: CASERALAKNIQYF. The full variable domain, completed using reference TRBV5-1 and TRBJ2-4, is KAGVTQTPRYLIKTRGQQVTLSCSPISGHRSVSWYQQTPGQGLQFLFEYFSETQRNKGNFPGRFSGRQFSNSRSEMNVSTLELGDSALYLCASERALAKNIQYFGAGTRLSVL.

The table lists this clonotype with many counts. This sequence joins TRBV5-1 and TRBJ2-3; tentative D call: TRBD2 (5 bases). The ends were cut back, 0 bases at V and 2 bases at J, with 13 bases in the middle. The CDR3 extends over 16 amino acids. CDR1 and CDR2 from the germline V gene are SGHRS and YFSETQ. The CDR3 sequence: CASSLASSRNTDTQYF. For the CDR3, the DNA is TGCGCCAGCAGCTTGGCGTCTAGCCGGAACACAGATACGCAGTATTTT.

Concerning this clonotype itself: With a much larger clone just one base away, this may be a read error. The rearrangement links TRBV12-3 or TRBV12-4 to TRBJ1-5, with D possibly being TRBD1 (5 bases). V lost 9 bases to trimming and J lost 7 bases, with 16 bases between them. The CDR3 covers 13 residues. CDR3 loop: CARGRGRRQPQHF. CDR3 sequence (DNA): TGTGCCAGAGGTCGGGGGAGGCGGCAGCCCCAGCATTTT.

Ten or more counts support this clonotype. The rearrangement joins TRBV4-2 to TRBJ2-4; D may be TRBD1 or TRBD2 (7 bases each). Trimming removed 4 bases from V and 6 bases from J, with 13 bases in between. Germline V lookup: CDR1 LGHNA, CDR2 YNFKEQ. The CDR3 extends over 14 amino acids. Here the CDR3 reads CASSREGQINIQYF. CDR3 nucleotide sequence: TGTGCCAGCAGCCGGGAGGGACAGATAAACATTCAGTACTTC.

This clonotype was counted many times. The chain recombines TRBV2 with TRBJ2-7; no reliable D call. Germline V gives CDR1 SNHLY, CDR2 FYNNEI. The ends were cut back, 3 bases at V and 12 bases at J, with 12 bases in the middle. The CDR3 extends over 11 amino acids. In DNA, the CDR3 is TGTGCCAGCAGTGACGAGTTTCGAGGGTACTTC. Translating it yields CASSDEFRGYF.

This clonotype was seen repeatedly, ten times or more. The chain is built from TRBV12-3 or TRBV12-4 and TRBJ2-2; D is perhaps TRBD2 (5 bases). The CDR3 covers 14 residues. The V gene lost 5 bases and the J gene lost 7 bases, with 14 bases spanning the gap. The CDR3 bases are TGTGCCAGCAGTGGACTCGGAGGTGGCGGGGAGCTGTTTTTT. This translates into CASSGLGGGGELFF.

This clonotype was picked up many times. The chain carries TRBV7-2 and TRBJ2-1; 10 bases are shared with TRBD2. This CDR3 is 19 amino acids long. CDR1 SGHTA and CDR2 FQGNSA come from the germline V gene. The trim removed 4 bases at V and 0 bases at J, leaving 12 bases unmatched. The CDR3 reads CASSSRGSGGTSSYNEQFF. DNA of the CDR3: TGTGCCAGCAGCTCCAGGGGTAGCGGGGGGACCAGCTCCTACAATGAGCAGTTCTTC.

This clonotype was seen ten or more times. The chain uses TRBV28 and TRBJ2-5, with 8 bases identical to TRBD2. V shed 3 bases, J shed 2 bases, and the junction held 8 bases outside the gene matches. The CDR3 contains 16 residues. Germline V gives CDR1 MDHEN, CDR2 SYDVKM. CDR3 amino acids: CASSFSKAGEQETQYF. The CDR3 DNA reads as TGTGCCAGCAGTTTTTCGAAAGCGGGGGAGCAAGAGACCCAGTACTTC.

This clonotype was observed many times. This sequence joins TRBV24-1 and TRBJ2-3, with TRBD2 matching 7 bases. The CDR3 has 15 residues. The J segment lost 6 bases and the V segment lost 5 bases, leaving 10 bases of the junction unmatched. The V gene's germline CDR1 is KGHDR and CDR2 SFDVKD. The CDR3 here is CATSVERGPSDTQYF. CDR3 nucleotide sequence: TGTGCCACCAGTGTCGAGCGGGGCCCCTCTGATACGCAGTATTTT.

This clonotype was observed at least ten times. This rearrangement joins TRBV12-3 or TRBV12-4 to TRBJ1-4; no definite D call. This CDR3 is 18 amino acids long. V was cut by 1 base and J by 0 bases, with 15 bases left in between. In DNA form, the CDR3 reads TGTGCCAGCAGTTTAGGTTTTGGAGGCAATGCAACTAATGAAAAACTGTTTTTT. Its translation: CASSLGFGGNATNEKLFF.

This clonotype has at least ten counts. The chain is built from TRBV20-1 and TRBJ1-5; D is uncertain. Germline V CDR1 and CDR2: DFQATT, SNEGSKA (reference sequence). This CDR3 is 14 amino acids long. The V end lost 6 bases, the J end lost 5 bases, and 17 bases lay between the germline ends. CDR3 in amino acids: CSAVKGKADQPQHF. DNA of the CDR3: TGCAGTGCGGTAAAAGGGAAGGCAGATCAGCCCCAGCATTTT.

This clonotype was recorded a few times. The chain employs TRBV2 and TRBJ2-1; 7 bases match TRBD2. CDR1 and CDR2 (germline): SNHLY, FYNNEI. The trim removed 8 bases at V and 8 bases at J, leaving 12 bases unmatched. This CDR3 comprises 14 residues. The CDR3 region has the DNA TGTGCCAGCCCGCGGGGGACTACCGGGTATGAGCAGTTCTTC. Protein product: CASPRGTTGYEQFF.

This clonotype has ten or more counts. This rearrangement joins TRBV20-1 to TRBJ2-1; 7 bases are a match to TRBD2. The CDR3 spans 14 residues. V dropped 6 bases and J dropped 6; count of bases not matched to a gene: 11. Germline V gene lookup returns CDR1 DFQATT and CDR2 SNEGSKA (reference sequence). The CDR3: CSAKRGGSGNEQFF. CDR3 coding DNA: TGCAGTGCCAAAAGGGGAGGGTCAGGCAATGAGCAGTTCTTC.

This clonotype has just a few counts. The J gene is TRBJ1-5, the V gene TRBV20-1; D is undetermined. Deletions cut 0 bases from V and 4 bases from J, with 7 bases between. CDR3 length equals 13 residues. Germline V gene data show CDR1 as DFQATT and CDR2 as SNEGSKA (reference sequence). CDR3 bases: TGCAGTGCTAGAGATGATCGAAATCAGCCCCAGCATTTT. This gives the protein CSARDDRNQPQHF.

This clonotype was observed at least ten times. The chain combines TRBV5-1 with TRBJ2-7; D gene unclear. The CDR3 runs 14 residues. V dropped 6 bases and J dropped 2 bases, with 15 bases sitting between them. Germline CDR1 reads SGHRS; CDR2 reads YFSETQ. The DNA of the CDR3 is TGCGCCAGCACCTCCTTGACACCTACCTACGAGCAGTACTTC. Translating gives CASTSLTPTYEQYF.

This clonotype has ten or more counts. The chain has TRBV7-2 and TRBJ2-7; a weak D match, TRBD2 (6 bases). Germline lookup yields CDR1 SGHTA and CDR2 FQGNSA. V lost 2 bases to trimming and J lost 3 bases, with 8 bases between them. This CDR3 is built from 13 residues. CDR3 DNA: TGTGCCAGCAGCTTAATCGGGGGCTACGAGCAGTACGTC. It translates to CASSLIGGYEQYV.

This clonotype occurred many times. The genes are TRBV6-5 and TRBJ2-5; the match to TRBD2 covers 8 bases. The length of the CDR3 is 15 residues. J was trimmed by 2 bases and V by 9 bases; bases with no gene match: 11. Germline V CDR1 and CDR2: MNHEY, SVGAGI. The CDR3 here is CASRSGGAGQETQYF. Written as DNA, the CDR3 is TGTGCCAGTAGGAGCGGGGGAGCGGGACAAGAGACCCAGTACTTC.